These 22 T cell receptor beta chains were all obtained from the same sample, sequenced in a study of blood T cell repertoires in COVID-19. TCRdb's table, derived via immunoSEQ multiplex PCR, lists solely in-frame clones and lacks some. The sample holds around 700,000 clones; about 90% are singletons and the top ten take roughly 0.25%. The sample comprised peripheral blood. All receptors derive from a woman younger than 35 with acute or convalescent COVID-19.

The chain recombines TRBV5-1 with TRBJ2-3, with 13 bases matching TRBD2. The trim removed 0 bases at V and 5 bases at J, leaving 18 bases unmatched. CDR3 length equals 21 residues. The V gene's germline CDR1 is SGHRS and CDR2 YFSETQ. As DNA, the CDR3 is TGCGCCAGCAGCTTGGGGACATGGGGGACTAGCGGGGCCTCCACGAGAGATACGCAGTATTTT. This sequence encodes CASSLGTWGTSGASTRDTQYF.

The chain has TRBV6-5 and TRBJ2-5; D possibly corresponds to TRBD1 (6 bases). V was pared by 0 bases and J by 4 bases, with 12 bases between. CDR3 length: 15 residues. Germline V gene lookup returns CDR1 MNHEY and CDR2 SVGAGI. CDR3 nucleotide sequence: TGTGCCAGCAGTTACTCGTCAGGGGTGGGAGAGACCCAGTACTTC. Its translation: CASSYSSGVGETQYF.

CDR3 amino acids: CAWSVREGYSNQPQHF. In DNA, the CDR3 is TGTGCCTGGAGTGTACGGGAGGGGTATAGCAATCAGCCCCAGCATTTT. The gene calls are TRBV30 and TRBJ1-5, with D perhaps TRBD1 (5 bases). Trimming stripped 0 bases from V and 0 bases from J, with 12 bases between. The CDR3 contains 16 residues. In germline, CDR1 is GTSNPN, CDR2 SVGIG (reference sequence).

The CDR3 here is CAWNTGNSPLHF. CDR3 in DNA: TGTGCCTGGAACACGGGTAATTCACCCCTCCACTTT. The gene calls are TRBV30 and TRBJ1-6; D gene unclear. The CDR3 length is 12 residues. CDR1 and CDR2 (germline): GTSNPN, SVGIG (reference sequence). Between the trimmed V and J ends, which lost 4 bases and 6 bases, there was a span of 7 bases. The full variable domain, rest sourced from reference TRBV30 and TRBJ1-6, is SQTIHQWPATLVQPVGSPLSLECTVEGTSNPNLYWYRQAAGRGLQLLFYSVGIGQISSEVPQNLSASRPQDRQFILSSKKLLLSDSGFYLCAWNTGNSPLHFGNGTRLTVT.

The chain has TRBV30 and TRBJ2-6; D is possibly TRBD2 (6 bases). Germline-derived CDR1 and CDR2 are GTSNPN and SVGIG (reference sequence). This CDR3 has 15 amino acids. The V gene lost 1 base and the J gene lost 1 base, with 8 bases spanning the gap. CDR3 residues: CAWSGAGSGANVLTF. CDR3 bases: TGTGCCTGGAGTGGGGCGGGGTCTGGGGCCAACGTCCTGACTTTC.

CDR3 coding DNA: TGTGCCAGCAGCCCACTAATACCGGACAGGGGGCTGAACACTGAAGCTTTCTTT. It is translated as CASSPLIPDRGLNTEAFF. The V call is TRBV11-2, the J call TRBJ1-1, with TRBD1 matching over 11 bases. The CDR3 contains 18 residues. The germline V gene has CDR1 SGHAT and CDR2 FQNNGV. Trimming at V came to 5 bases and at J to 0 bases, leaving 11 bases not matched to a gene.

This clone was recorded a few times. The V and J genes are TRBV4-1 and TRBJ1-5, with D perhaps TRBD1 (6 bases). V lost 1 base and J 0 bases, leaving 10 bases between the germline ends. The CDR3 runs to 16 residues. Germline V gene lookup returns CDR1 MGHRA and CDR2 YSYEKL. In nucleotides, the CDR3 is TGCGCCAGCAGCCAAGGGAGGACAGATAGCAATCAGCCCCAGCATTTT. Its protein product is CASSQGRTDSNQPQHF.

The V gene is TRBV3-1 (or the pseudogene TRBV3-2), the J gene TRBJ1-1, with D possibly TRBD1 on 5 matching bases. CDR3 length: 14 amino acids. Germline assignment: CDR1 LGHDT and CDR2 YNNKEL (reference sequence). The ends were cut back, 6 bases at V and 1 base at J, with 12 bases in the middle. In DNA, the CDR3 is TGTGCCAGCAGTCAATATCAGGGGAACACTGAAGCTTTCTTT. Amino acids: CASSQYQGNTEAFF.

The CDR3 loop is CASNHDRNIYGYTF. The DNA of the CDR3 is TGTGCCAGCAACCATGACAGGAACATCTATGGCTACACCTTC. The chain carries TRBV6-5 and TRBJ1-2, with D maybe TRBD1 (6 bases). V was clipped by 7 bases and J by 4 bases, with 16 bases between them. This CDR3 region has 14 residues. Germline V gives CDR1 MNHEY, CDR2 SVGAGI.

CDR3 nucleotide sequence: TGTGCCAGCAGCCTCGGACAGACCACTGAAGCTTTCTTT. It is translated as CASSLGQTTEAFF. The rearrangement uses TRBV3-1 (or the pseudogene TRBV3-2) and TRBJ1-1; a possible D gene is TRBD1 (6 bases). CDR1 is LGHDT, CDR2 YNNKEL, per germline (reference sequence). The germline V and J ends were trimmed by 4 bases and 4 bases, with 10 bases remaining between them. This CDR3 contains 13 residues.

The V call is TRBV6-5, the J call TRBJ1-2; unclear D gene. Germline assignment: CDR1 MNHEY and CDR2 SVGAGI. The CDR3 is made up of 13 amino acids. Trimming took 9 bases from V and 4 from J, leaving 15 bases between them. The CDR3 loop reads CARASLGVYGYTF. The CDR3 nucleotides are TGTGCCAGGGCTTCTTTGGGCGTCTATGGCTACACCTTC.

DNA of the CDR3: TGTGCCAGCAGCTTCCGACAGGGTCGATGGAACTATGGCTACACCTTC. Translation: CASSFRQGRWNYGYTF. The chain carries TRBV7-9 and TRBJ1-2, with 7 bases identical to TRBD1. The V gene end was trimmed by 3 bases and the J gene end by 2 bases; junction bases not matched to a gene: 9. CDR1 is SEHNR, CDR2 FQNEAQ, per germline (reference sequence). CDR3 length equals 16 residues.

In this sample, this clone turned up a few times. The chain has TRBV25-1 and TRBJ2-7; 9 bases are a match to TRBD1. The germline gives CDR1 MGHDK, CDR2 SYGVNS. V shed 7 bases and J 7 bases; nucleotides not matched to a gene: 2. CDR3 size: 11 residues. The CDR3 spells CASNRGREQYF. DNA for the CDR3: TGTGCCAGCAACAGGGGGCGGGAGCAGTACTTC.

This clone has only one observation. The chain recombines TRBV29-1 with TRBJ2-1, with TRBD1 matching over 9 bases. The J segment lost 7 bases and the V segment lost 5 bases, leaving 3 bases of the junction unmatched. CDR3 length: 12 residues. The germline V gene has CDR1 SQVTM and CDR2 ANQGSEA. The CDR3 DNA follows: TGCAGCGTTAGGGACAGGGTTAATGAGCAGTTCTTC. It codes for CSVRDRVNEQFF.

V and J are TRBV14 and TRBJ1-5; TRBD1 might be the D (5 bases). Germline CDR1 reads SGHDN; CDR2 reads FVKESK. This CDR3 comprises 13 residues. The V end lost 4 bases, the J end lost 4 bases, and 8 bases lay between the germline ends. The CDR3 sequence is CASSLTENQPQHF. CDR3 DNA: TGTGCCAGCAGCCTGACAGAGAATCAGCCCCAGCATTTT.

This clone was seen a few times. As DNA, the CDR3 is TGCAGTGCTAGTGGGTCCCGGGACAGGAGTAACACTGAAGCTTTCTTT. Its protein product is CSASGSRDRSNTEAFF. This rearrangement joins TRBV20-1 to TRBJ1-1; TRBD1 matches at 8 bases. This CDR3 comprises 16 residues. CDR1 is DFQATT and CDR2 is SNEGSKA in the germline V gene (reference sequence). V shed 3 bases, J shed 2 bases, and the junction held 11 bases outside the gene matches.

As DNA, the CDR3 is TGTGCCAGCAGCTTGGGTCCGGGGAGGCTTCTTGGCTACACCTTC. The encoded protein is CASSLGPGRLLGYTF. The chain joins TRBV5-8 to TRBJ1-2; D not resolved. The CDR3 length is 15 residues. The V gene lost 0 bases and the J gene lost 7 bases, with 16 bases spanning the gap. The germline V gene has CDR1 SGHTS and CDR2 YDEGEE.

For the CDR3, the DNA is TGTGCTAGTGGACAGGGGCGCAATCAGCCCCAGCATTTT. Translating it yields CASGQGRNQPQHF. V usage is TRBV12-5 and J usage is TRBJ1-5, with 7 bases identical to TRBD1. The V and J ends lost 6 bases and 2 bases, in that order; junction bases with no gene match: 1. CDR3 size: 13 residues. Germline-derived CDR1 and CDR2 are LGHNT and FRNRAP.

Notes on this clone: A read error may produce the germline difference seen at one junction end. The rearrangement joins TRBV6-5 to TRBJ1-2, with D possibly being TRBD1 (5 bases). Germline V gene sequence: CDR1 MNHEY, CDR2 SVGAGI. The CDR3 has 13 residues. CDR3 sequence reads: CAGSSPGGYGYTF. CDR3 in DNA: TGTGCCGGCAGTTCCCCGGGGGGCTATGGCTACACCTTC.

The chain links TRBV19 to TRBJ1-6; maybe TRBD1 (5 bases). There are 15 residues in the CDR3. V was clipped by 6 bases and J by 5 bases, with 14 bases between them. Germline loops: CDR1 LNHDA, CDR2 SQIVND (reference sequence). For the CDR3, the DNA is TGTGCCAGTAGAACCGACAGAAAGGATAATTCACCCCTCCACTTT. Amino acids: CASRTDRKDNSPLHF.

This clone was counted between two and nine times. The chain joins TRBV29-1 to TRBJ2-7, with 7 bases fitting TRBD1. CDR1 SQVTM and CDR2 ANQGSEA come from the germline V gene. V gave up 5 bases and J gave up 7 bases; unmatched junction bases: 11. This CDR3 is built from 13 residues. In DNA, the CDR3 is TGCAGCGTTAGGACAGGAGACCATCTGGAGCAGTACTTC. It is translated as CSVRTGDHLEQYF.

The chain has TRBV6-4 and TRBJ2-2; 9 bases agree with TRBD1. Germline V gene sequence: CDR1 MRHNA, CDR2 SNTAGT. The V and J ends lost 5 bases and 5 bases, in that order; junction bases with no gene match: 9. The CDR3 has 16 residues. The DNA for the CDR3 is TGTGCCAGCAGTCCCGGGACAGGGCGACAAACCGGGGAGCTGTTTTTT. This gives the protein CASSPGTGRQTGELFF.